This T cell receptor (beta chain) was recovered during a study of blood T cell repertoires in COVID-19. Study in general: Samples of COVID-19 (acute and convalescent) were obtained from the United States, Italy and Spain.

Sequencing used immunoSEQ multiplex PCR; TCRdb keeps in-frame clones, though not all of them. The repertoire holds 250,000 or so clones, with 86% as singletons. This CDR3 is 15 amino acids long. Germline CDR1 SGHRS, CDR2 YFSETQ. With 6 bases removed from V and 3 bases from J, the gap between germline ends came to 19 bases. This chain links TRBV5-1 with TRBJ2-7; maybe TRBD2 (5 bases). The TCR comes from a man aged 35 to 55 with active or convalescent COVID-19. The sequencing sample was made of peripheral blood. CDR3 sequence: CASTKISSGVYEQYF. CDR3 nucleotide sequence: TGCGCCAGCACCAAGATATCGTCCGGGGTCTACGAGCAGTACTTC.